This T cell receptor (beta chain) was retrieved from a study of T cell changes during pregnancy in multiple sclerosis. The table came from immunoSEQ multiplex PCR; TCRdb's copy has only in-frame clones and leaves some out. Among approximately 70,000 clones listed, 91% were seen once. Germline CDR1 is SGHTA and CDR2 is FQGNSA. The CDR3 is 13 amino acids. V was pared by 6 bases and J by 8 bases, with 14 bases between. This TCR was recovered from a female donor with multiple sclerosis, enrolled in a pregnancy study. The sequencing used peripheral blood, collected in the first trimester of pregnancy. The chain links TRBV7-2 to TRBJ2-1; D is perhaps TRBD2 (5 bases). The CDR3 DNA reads TGTGCCAGCAGGCCCCCGGGGAGCCATGAGCAGTTCTTC. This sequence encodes CASRPPGSHEQFF. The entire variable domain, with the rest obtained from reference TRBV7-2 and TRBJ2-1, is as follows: GAGVSQSPSNKVTEKGKDVELRCDPISGHTALYWYRQSLGQGLEFLIYFQGNSAPDKSGLPSDRFSAERTGGSVSTLTIQRTQQEDSAVYLCASRPPGSHEQFFGPGTRLTVL.